Each of the 24 T cell receptor beta chains below was sequenced from the same sample in a study of control samples from healthy donors and cancer patients. Some clones are missing from TCRdb's copy, which holds only in-frame ones; the method was immunoSEQ multiplex PCR. The sample holds some 51,000 clones, around 96% seen once. Sequenced input: blood. All receptors derive from a woman under 30 in good health.

This sequence joins TRBV27 and TRBJ1-1; D remains ambiguous. Germline lookup yields CDR1 MNHEY and CDR2 SMNVEV (reference sequence). The ends were cut back, 8 bases at V and 5 bases at J, with 15 bases in the middle. The CDR3 covers 13 residues. CDR3 protein: CASRAGGRTEAFF. CDR3 DNA sequence: TGTGCCAGCCGGGCAGGAGGCCGGACTGAAGCTTTCTTT.

This chain connects TRBV6-5 to TRBJ1-4; no clear D gene. Germline loops: CDR1 MNHEY, CDR2 SVGAGI. The CDR3 sequence is 15 residues long. Trimming stripped 10 bases from V and 3 bases from J, with 18 bases between. The CDR3 is CATTNSPEANEKLFF. The CDR3 DNA sequence: TGTGCCACCACGAACTCGCCTGAGGCTAATGAAAAACTGTTTTTT.

The V gene is TRBV12-3 or TRBV12-4, the J gene TRBJ2-1; D is tentatively TRBD1 or TRBD2 (5 bases each). This CDR3 is built from 13 residues. V was pared by 9 bases and J by 2 bases, with 11 bases between. CDR3 region: CARGELAYNEQFF. The CDR3 coding sequence is TGTGCCAGGGGGGAGTTAGCCTACAATGAGCAGTTCTTC.

The CDR3 bases are TGTGCCAGTCGAAACTCCGGGACAGGGGCCCTCAATCAGCCCCAGCATTTT. Its translation is CASRNSGTGALNQPQHF. V usage is TRBV19 and J usage is TRBJ1-5; 10 positions agree with TRBD1. The CDR3 sequence is 17 residues long. Germline lookup yields CDR1 LNHDA and CDR2 SQIVND (reference sequence). With V trimmed by 8 bases and J by 3 bases, 13 bases remained unmatched.

The CDR3 coding sequence is TGTGCCAGCAGCCAAAGGACTAGCGTCTTAGATACGCAGTATTTT. Amino acids: CASSQRTSVLDTQYF. This chain connects TRBV3-1 (or the pseudogene TRBV3-2) to TRBJ2-3; 9 bases are a match to TRBD2. The V gene's germline CDR1 is LGHDT and CDR2 YNNKEL (reference sequence). This CDR3 has 15 amino acids. V shed 2 bases and J 5 bases; nucleotides not matched to a gene: 5.

The rearrangement links TRBV7-9 to TRBJ1-5; the D is unclear. Germline CDR1 and CDR2: SEHNR and FQNEAQ (reference sequence). V gave up 1 base and J gave up 5 bases, with 18 bases separating them. The CDR3 covers 17 residues. The CDR3 nucleotides read TGTGCCAGCAGCTTAGACCTGGACCTACTCGGGGATCAGCCCCAGCATTTT. Residues: CASSLDLDLLGDQPQHF. Supplemented by reference TRBV7-9 and TRBJ1-5, the full variable domain reads DTGVSQNPRHKITKRGQNVTFRCDPISEHNRLYWYRQTLGQGPEFLTYFQNEAQLEKSRLLSDRFSAERPKGSFSTLEIQRTEQGDSAMYLCASSLDLDLLGDQPQHFGDGTRLSIL.

This clone was seen just once. The chain links TRBV6-2 or TRBV6-3 to TRBJ1-5, with 7 bases that match TRBD1. The V gene's germline CDR1 is MNHEY and CDR2 SVGEGT. The V gene end was trimmed by 5 bases and the J gene end by 2 bases; junction bases not matched to a gene: 3. The CDR3 covers 14 residues. CDR3 sequence reads: CASSRQGGNQPQHF. CDR3 nucleotides: TGTGCCAGCAGTCGACAGGGAGGCAATCAGCCCCAGCATTTT.

CDR3 in amino acids: CAISFDSSNQPQHF. The CDR3 nucleotides read TGTGCCATCAGTTTCGACAGTAGCAATCAGCCCCAGCATTTT. This chain connects TRBV10-3 to TRBJ1-5; D may be TRBD1 (5 bases). The CDR3 is made up of 14 amino acids. V lost 5 bases and J lost 0, with 8 bases in between. Germline lookup yields CDR1 ENHRY and CDR2 SYGVKD.

The gene calls are TRBV20-1 and TRBJ1-1; D is unclear. Trimming cost V 2 bases and J 6 bases, with 7 bases left between them. Germline values: CDR1 DFQATT, CDR2 SNEGSKA (reference sequence). The CDR3 is made up of 11 amino acids. CDR3 coding DNA: TGCAGTGCTAGAAGAGCGGCTGAAGCTTTCTTT. The encoded protein is CSARRAAEAFF.

Turning to this clone: Distinct nucleotide sequences in the sample also encode this CDR3. The chain couples TRBV2 to TRBJ2-1; 11 nucleotides agree with TRBD2. CDR1 SNHLY and CDR2 FYNNEI come from the germline V gene. The CDR3 is 17 amino acids. J was trimmed by 5 bases and V by 3 bases; bases with no gene match: 9. The CDR3 region is CASSEGASGGWDNEQFF. The CDR3 DNA sequence: TGTGCCAGCAGTGAGGGGGCTAGCGGGGGGTGGGACAATGAGCAGTTCTTC.

The V call is TRBV9, the J call TRBJ2-7, with 13 bases aligning to TRBD2. Germline V gene data show CDR1 as SGDLS and CDR2 as YYNGEE. Trimming took 4 bases from V and 6 from J; bases not matched to a gene: 10. The CDR3 runs to 16 residues. CDR3 sequence (DNA): TGTGCCAGCAGCCCCTCCCCTGGGACTAGCGGGGCCGAGCAGTACTTC. It encodes CASSPSPGTSGAEQYF.

V and J are TRBV11-2 and TRBJ1-2; maybe TRBD1 (5 bases). Per germline, CDR1 SGHAT and CDR2 FQNNGV. This CDR3 is 15 amino acids long. The V gene lost 4 bases and the J gene lost 7 bases, with 19 bases spanning the gap. The CDR3 sequence is CASSYTGRVSGGYTF. The CDR3 nucleotides read TGTGCCAGCAGCTATACAGGCAGGGTTTCAGGTGGCTACACCTTC.

The V gene is TRBV5-4, the J gene TRBJ2-2; 7 bases align to TRBD1. CDR1 and CDR2 from the germline V gene are SGHNT and YYREEE (reference sequence). After removal of 8 bases from V and 7 bases from J, the junction contained 5 bases not matched to a gene. The CDR3 is made up of 12 amino acids. For the CDR3, the DNA is TGTGCCAGTCGCAGGGGGAGCGGGGAGCTGTTTTTT. The encoded protein is CASRRGSGELFF.

V and J are TRBV25-1 and TRBJ2-3; D perhaps matches TRBD1 (6 bases). V lost 6 bases to trimming and J lost 2 bases, with 15 bases between them. CDR3 length equals 15 residues. Looked up from germline, CDR1 is MGHDK and CDR2 is SYGVNS. Here the CDR3 DNA reads TGTGCCAGCAGGGGGGAGCAGGGGATCACAGATACGCAGTATTTT. Encoded protein: CASRGEQGITDTQYF.

The V and J genes are TRBV23-1 and TRBJ1-3; 7 bases are a match to TRBD1. TRBV23-1 is an ORF, and what it does is uncertain. CDR3 size: 14 residues. The V segment lost 4 bases and the J segment 2 bases; nucleotides outside the gene matches: 2. The CDR3 region has the DNA TGCGCCAGCAGTCTCGACAGGGCTGGAAACACCATATATTTT. Amino acids: CASSLDRAGNTIYF.

The chain recombines TRBV6-5 with TRBJ1-5, with 7 bases fitting TRBD1. In germline, CDR1 is MNHEY, CDR2 SVGAGI. J was trimmed by 6 bases and V by 6 bases; bases with no gene match: 11. The CDR3 spans 15 residues. CDR3: CASSPAGGASQPQHF. Here the CDR3 DNA reads TGTGCCAGCAGCCCCGCAGGGGGGGCAAGTCAGCCCCAGCATTTT.

V usage is TRBV5-1 and J usage is TRBJ2-3; TRBD2 aligns across 15 bases. The CDR3 length is 16 residues. Losses at the gene ends were 3 bases for V and 8 bases for J; bases not matched to a gene: 7. Germline CDR1 and CDR2: SGHRS and YFSETQ. This chain's CDR3 is CASSSPGLAGGGTQYF. Here the CDR3 DNA reads TGCGCCAGCAGCTCCCCCGGACTAGCGGGGGGGGGTACGCAGTATTTT.

The chain is built from TRBV5-1 and TRBJ2-7; 7 bases align to TRBD1. From germline, CDR1 is SGHRS and CDR2 YFSETQ. The CDR3 sequence is 14 residues long. V lost 3 bases to trimming and J lost 1 base; unmatched junction nucleotides: 4. The CDR3, as DNA: TGCGCCAGCAGCTCCCGGGACAGATCCTACGAGCAGTACTTC. Amino acids: CASSSRDRSYEQYF. Full variable domain (rest looked up from reference TRBV5-1 and TRBJ2-7): KAGVTQTPRYLIKTRGQQVTLSCSPISGHRSVSWYQQTPGQGLQFLFEYFSETQRNKGNFPGRFSGRQFSNSRSEMNVSTLELGDSALYLCASSSRDRSYEQYFGPGTRLTVT.

The chain carries TRBV28 and TRBJ1-5; D call uncertain. This CDR3 comprises 16 residues. V was trimmed by 1 base and J by 0 bases, leaving 10 bases between them. Germline V CDR1 and CDR2: MDHEN, SYDVKM. The CDR3 DNA follows: TGTGCCAGCAGTTTATTGCTAAGGTATAGCAATCAGCCCCAGCATTTT. Protein: CASSLLLRYSNQPQHF.

This clone appeared a single time. This chain joins TRBV4-1 and TRBJ2-7; D is possibly TRBD1 (7 bases). V was pared by 4 bases and J by 3 bases, with 13 bases between. The CDR3 has 14 residues. CDR1 is MGHRA and CDR2 is YSYEKL in the germline V gene. The CDR3 DNA follows: TGCGCCAGCAGCCTGCGGGGACAGTTCTACGAGCAGTACTTC. This encodes CASSLRGQFYEQYF.

This clone was counted only a few times. The chain couples TRBV25-1 to TRBJ2-5, with 7 bases fitting TRBD1. CDR1 is MGHDK, CDR2 SYGVNS, per germline. The trim removed 7 bases at V and 5 bases at J, leaving 7 bases unmatched. The length of the CDR3 is 13 residues. CDR3 in amino acids: CASTGARGETQYF. As DNA, the CDR3 is TGTGCCAGCACCGGAGCCAGGGGGGAGACCCAGTACTTC.

The chain has TRBV27 and TRBJ2-7, with 7 bases aligning to TRBD2. Germline loops: CDR1 MNHEY, CDR2 SMNVEV (reference sequence). The CDR3 contains 16 residues. V lost 0 bases and J lost 6; bases outside the gene matches: 11. The CDR3 protein is CASSLSPAAGRSEQYF. The DNA for the CDR3 is TGTGCCAGCAGTTTATCCCCAGCAGCCGGGAGGTCCGAGCAGTACTTC.

CDR3 coding DNA: TGTGCCAGCAGTGACCCCAGGGATGGAGGCAATGAGCAGTTCTTC. Its translation is CASSDPRDGGNEQFF. This rearrangement joins TRBV2 to TRBJ2-1, with D tentatively TRBD1 or TRBD2 (5 bases each). The germline V and J ends were trimmed by 3 bases and 6 bases, with 15 bases remaining between them. Germline lookup yields CDR1 SNHLY and CDR2 FYNNEI. The CDR3 is 15 residues long.

The chain links TRBV6-4 to TRBJ2-3; 10 nucleotides line up with TRBD2. Germline CDR1 MRHNA, CDR2 SNTAGT. The CDR3 is 16 amino acids. After removal of 6 bases from V and 1 base from J, the junction contained 7 bases not matched to a gene. CDR3 amino acids: CASSPGLATGTDTQYF. Written as DNA, the CDR3 is TGTGCCAGCAGCCCGGGACTAGCGACCGGCACAGATACGCAGTATTTT.